The clone carrying this TCR beta chain was recorded at least ten times. Its antigen remains unidentified. The record originates from a study of T cells in Graves' hyperthyroidism and ophthalmopathy. The CDR3 is 14 residues long. V lost 3 bases to trimming and J lost 1 base, with 9 bases between them. CDR1 SEHNR and CDR2 FQNEAQ come from the germline V gene (reference sequence). Template material for amplifying TCR beta CDR3 regions consisted of RNA transcripts. The HTBI set primed first-round TCR CDR3 RT-PCR. MiXCR, run by TCRdb on the multiplex PCR reads, gives a single entry per CDR3 protein. Of 700,000 or so distinct CDR3 sequences listed, about 15% are singletons. Study-level findings and limits: It was a median approximately 6.9 months before onset that the model predicted ophthalmopathy.

The chain employs TRBV7-9 and TRBJ2-5, with D hard to call. The specimen sequenced was blood. The clonotype was recovered from a woman aged 45-65 years with Graves' ophthalmopathy. The CDR3 sequence is CASSLIRGQETQYF. As DNA, the CDR3 is TGTGCCAGCAGCTTGATACGAGGCCAAGAGACCCAGTACTTC.